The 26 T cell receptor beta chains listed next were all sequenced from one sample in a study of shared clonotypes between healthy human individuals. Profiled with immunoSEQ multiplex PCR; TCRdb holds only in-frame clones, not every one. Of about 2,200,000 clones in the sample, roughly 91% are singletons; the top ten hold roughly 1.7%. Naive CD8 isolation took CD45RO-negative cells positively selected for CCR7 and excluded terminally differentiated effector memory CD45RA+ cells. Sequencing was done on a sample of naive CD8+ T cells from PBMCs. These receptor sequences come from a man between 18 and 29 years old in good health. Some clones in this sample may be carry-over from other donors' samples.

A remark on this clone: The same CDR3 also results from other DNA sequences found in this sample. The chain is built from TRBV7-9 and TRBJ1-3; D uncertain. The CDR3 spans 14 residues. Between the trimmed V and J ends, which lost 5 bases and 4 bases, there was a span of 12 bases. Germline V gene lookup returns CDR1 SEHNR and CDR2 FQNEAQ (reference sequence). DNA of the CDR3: TGTGCCAGCAGCCTCGGACCCACCGGAAACACCATATATTTT. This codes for CASSLGPTGNTIYF. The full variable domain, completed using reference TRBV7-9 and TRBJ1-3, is DTGVSQNPRHKITKRGQNVTFRCDPISEHNRLYWYRQTLGQGPEFLTYFQNEAQLEKSRLLSDRFSAERPKGSFSTLEIQRTEQGDSAMYLCASSLGPTGNTIYFGEGSWLTVV.

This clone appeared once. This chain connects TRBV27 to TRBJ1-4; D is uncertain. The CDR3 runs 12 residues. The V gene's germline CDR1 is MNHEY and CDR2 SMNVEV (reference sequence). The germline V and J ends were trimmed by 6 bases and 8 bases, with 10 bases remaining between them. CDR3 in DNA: TGTGCCAGCAGAATTAATGGGGAAAAACTGTTTTTT. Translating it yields CASRINGEKLFF. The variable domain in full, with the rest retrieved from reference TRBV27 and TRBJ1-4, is EAQVTQNPRYLITVTGKKLTVTCSQNMNHEYMSWYRQDPGLGLRQIYYSMNVEVTDKGDVPEGYKVSRKEKRNFPLILESPSPNQTSLYFCASRINGEKLFFGSGTQLSVL.

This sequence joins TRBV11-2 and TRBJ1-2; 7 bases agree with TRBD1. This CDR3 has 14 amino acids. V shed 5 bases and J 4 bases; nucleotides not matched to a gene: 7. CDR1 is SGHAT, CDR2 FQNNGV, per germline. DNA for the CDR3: TGTGCCAGCAGCCTGACAGGGCCCGGCTATGGCTACACCTTC. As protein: CASSLTGPGYGYTF.

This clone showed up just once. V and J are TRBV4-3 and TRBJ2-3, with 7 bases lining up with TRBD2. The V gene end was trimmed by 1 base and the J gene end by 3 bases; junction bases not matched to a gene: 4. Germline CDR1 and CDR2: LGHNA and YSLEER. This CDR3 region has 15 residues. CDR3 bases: TGCGCCAGCAGCCAAGTAGCGGGTAGTACAGATACGCAGTATTTT. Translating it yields CASSQVAGSTDTQYF.

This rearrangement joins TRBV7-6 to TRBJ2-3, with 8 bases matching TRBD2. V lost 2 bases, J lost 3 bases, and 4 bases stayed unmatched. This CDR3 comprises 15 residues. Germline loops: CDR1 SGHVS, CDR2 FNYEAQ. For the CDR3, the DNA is TGTGCCAGCAGCTTACTAGGGACTAGAACAGATACGCAGTATTTT. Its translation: CASSLLGTRTDTQYF. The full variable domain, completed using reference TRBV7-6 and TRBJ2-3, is GAGVSQSPRYKVTKRGQDVALRCDPISGHVSLYWYRQALGQGPEFLTYFNYEAQQDKSGLPNDRFSAERPEGSISTLTIQRTEQRDSAMYRCASSLLGTRTDTQYFGPGTRLTVL.

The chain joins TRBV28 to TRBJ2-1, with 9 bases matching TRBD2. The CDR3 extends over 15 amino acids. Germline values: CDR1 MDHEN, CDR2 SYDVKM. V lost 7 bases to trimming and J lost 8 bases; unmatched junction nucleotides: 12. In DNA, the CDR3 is TGTGCCAGCACCCTGATGGCGGGAGGGTGGCATGAGCAGTTCTTC. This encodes CASTLMAGGWHEQFF. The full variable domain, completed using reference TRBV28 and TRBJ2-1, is DVKVTQSSRYLVKRTGEKVFLECVQDMDHENMFWYRQDPGLGLRLIYFSYDVKMKEKGDIPEGYSVSREKKERFSLILESASTNQTSMYLCASTLMAGGWHEQFFGPGTRLTVL.

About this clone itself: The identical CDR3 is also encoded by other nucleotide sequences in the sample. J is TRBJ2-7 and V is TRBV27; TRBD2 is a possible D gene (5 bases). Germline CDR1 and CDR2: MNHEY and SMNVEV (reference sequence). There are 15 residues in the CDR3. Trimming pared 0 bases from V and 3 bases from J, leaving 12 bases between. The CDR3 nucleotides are TGTGCCAGCAGTTTATCCGGAGGAGGAGGCTACGAGCAGTACTTC. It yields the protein CASSLSGGGGYEQYF.

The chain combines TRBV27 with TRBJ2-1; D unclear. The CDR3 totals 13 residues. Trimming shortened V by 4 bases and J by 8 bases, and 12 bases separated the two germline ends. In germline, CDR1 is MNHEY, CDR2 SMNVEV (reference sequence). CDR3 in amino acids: CASSSEARDEQFF. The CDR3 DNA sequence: TGTGCCAGCAGTTCCGAGGCTCGCGATGAGCAGTTCTTC.

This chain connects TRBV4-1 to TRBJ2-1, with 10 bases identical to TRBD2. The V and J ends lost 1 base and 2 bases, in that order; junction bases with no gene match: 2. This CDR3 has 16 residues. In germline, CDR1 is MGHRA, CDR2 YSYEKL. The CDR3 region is CASSQATSGPYNEQFF. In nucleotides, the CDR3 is TGCGCCAGCAGCCAAGCGACTAGCGGGCCCTACAATGAGCAGTTCTTC.

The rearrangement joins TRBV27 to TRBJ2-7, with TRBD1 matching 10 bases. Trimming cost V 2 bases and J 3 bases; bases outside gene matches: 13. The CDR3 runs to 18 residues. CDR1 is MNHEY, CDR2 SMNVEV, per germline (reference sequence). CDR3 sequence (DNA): TGTGCCAGCAGTTTAGGTCCGGGACAGGGGTCCTGGGGCTACGAGCAGTACTTC. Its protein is CASSLGPGQGSWGYEQYF.

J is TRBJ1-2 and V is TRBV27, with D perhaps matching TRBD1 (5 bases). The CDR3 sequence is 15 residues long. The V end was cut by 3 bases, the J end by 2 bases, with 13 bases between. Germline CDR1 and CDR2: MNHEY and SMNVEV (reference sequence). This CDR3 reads CASSFVGRANYGYTF. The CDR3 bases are TGTGCCAGCAGTTTTGTAGGCAGGGCAAACTATGGCTACACCTTC.

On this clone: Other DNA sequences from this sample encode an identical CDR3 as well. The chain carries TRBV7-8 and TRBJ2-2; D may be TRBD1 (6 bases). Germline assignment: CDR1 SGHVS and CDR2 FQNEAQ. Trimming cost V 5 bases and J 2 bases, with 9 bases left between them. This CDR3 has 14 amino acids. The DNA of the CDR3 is TGTGCCAGCAGCCCGACAGGAAACACCGGGGAGCTGTTTTTT. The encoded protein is CASSPTGNTGELFF.

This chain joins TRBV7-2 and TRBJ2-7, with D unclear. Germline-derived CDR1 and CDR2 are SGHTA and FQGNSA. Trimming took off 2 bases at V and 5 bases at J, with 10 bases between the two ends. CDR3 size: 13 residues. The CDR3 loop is CASSLISRHEQYF. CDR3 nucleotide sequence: TGTGCCAGCAGCTTAATCTCACGCCACGAGCAGTACTTC.

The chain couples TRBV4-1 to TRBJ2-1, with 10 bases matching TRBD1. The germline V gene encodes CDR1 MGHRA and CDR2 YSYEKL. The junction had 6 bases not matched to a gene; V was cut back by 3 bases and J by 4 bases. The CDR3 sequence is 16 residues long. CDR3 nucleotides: TGCGCCAGCAGCCACAAGGGACAGGGGACTTACAATGAGCAGTTCTTC. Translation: CASSHKGQGTYNEQFF.

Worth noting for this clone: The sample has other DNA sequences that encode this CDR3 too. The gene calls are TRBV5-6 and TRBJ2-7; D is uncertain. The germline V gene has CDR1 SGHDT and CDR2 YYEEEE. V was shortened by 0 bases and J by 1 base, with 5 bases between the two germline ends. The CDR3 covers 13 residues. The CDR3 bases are TGTGCCAGCAGCTTGGGCAGGTCCTACGAGCAGTACTTC. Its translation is CASSLGRSYEQYF. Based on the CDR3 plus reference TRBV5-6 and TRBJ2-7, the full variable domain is DAGVTQSPTHLIKTRGQQVTLRCSPKSGHDTVSWYQQALGQGPQFIFQYYEEEERQRGNFPDRFSGHQFPNYSSELNVNALLLGDSALYLCASSLGRSYEQYFGPGTRLTVT.

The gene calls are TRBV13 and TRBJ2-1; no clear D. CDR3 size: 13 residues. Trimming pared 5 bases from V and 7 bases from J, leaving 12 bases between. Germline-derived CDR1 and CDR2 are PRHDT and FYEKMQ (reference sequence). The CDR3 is CASSPPAWNEQFF. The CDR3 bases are TGTGCCAGCAGCCCACCCGCTTGGAATGAGCAGTTCTTC.

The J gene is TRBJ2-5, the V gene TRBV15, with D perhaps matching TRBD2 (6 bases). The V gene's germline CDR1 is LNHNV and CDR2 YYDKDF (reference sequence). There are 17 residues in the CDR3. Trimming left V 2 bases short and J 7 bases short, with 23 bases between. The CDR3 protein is CATSRPQGGGPGGTQYF. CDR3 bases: TGTGCCACCAGCAGACCGCAGGGTGGGGGACCCGGGGGGACCCAGTACTTC.

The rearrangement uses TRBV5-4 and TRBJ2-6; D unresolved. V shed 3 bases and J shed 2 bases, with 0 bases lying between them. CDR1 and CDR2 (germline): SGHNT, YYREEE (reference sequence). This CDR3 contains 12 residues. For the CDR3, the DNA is TGTGCCAGCAGCTCTGGGGCCAACGTCCTGACTTTC. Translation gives CASSSGANVLTF.

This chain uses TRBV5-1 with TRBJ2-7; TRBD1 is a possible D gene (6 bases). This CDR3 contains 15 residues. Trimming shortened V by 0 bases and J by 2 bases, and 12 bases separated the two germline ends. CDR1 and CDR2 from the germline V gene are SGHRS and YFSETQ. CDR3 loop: CASSLAGTGTYEQYF. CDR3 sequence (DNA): TGCGCCAGCAGCTTGGCCGGTACAGGGACCTACGAGCAGTACTTC.

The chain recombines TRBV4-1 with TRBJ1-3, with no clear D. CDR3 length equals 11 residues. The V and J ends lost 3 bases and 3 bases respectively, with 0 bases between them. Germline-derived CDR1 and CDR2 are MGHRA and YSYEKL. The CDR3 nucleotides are TGCGCCAGCAGCCATGGAAACACCATATATTTT. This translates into CASSHGNTIYF.

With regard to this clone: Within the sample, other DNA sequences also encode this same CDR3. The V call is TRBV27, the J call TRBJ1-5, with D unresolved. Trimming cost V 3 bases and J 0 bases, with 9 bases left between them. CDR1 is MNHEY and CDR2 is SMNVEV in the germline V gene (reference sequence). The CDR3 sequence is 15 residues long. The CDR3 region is CASSLTAYSNQPQHF. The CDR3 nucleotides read TGTGCCAGCAGTTTGACCGCTTATAGCAATCAGCCCCAGCATTTT.

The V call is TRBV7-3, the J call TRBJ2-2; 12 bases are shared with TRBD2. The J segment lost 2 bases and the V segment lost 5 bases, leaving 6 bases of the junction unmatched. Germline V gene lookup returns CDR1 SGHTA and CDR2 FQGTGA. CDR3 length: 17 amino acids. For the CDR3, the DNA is TGTGCCAGCAGCCTGGGACTAGCGGGCGATAACACCGGGGAGCTGTTTTTT. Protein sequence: CASSLGLAGDNTGELFF.

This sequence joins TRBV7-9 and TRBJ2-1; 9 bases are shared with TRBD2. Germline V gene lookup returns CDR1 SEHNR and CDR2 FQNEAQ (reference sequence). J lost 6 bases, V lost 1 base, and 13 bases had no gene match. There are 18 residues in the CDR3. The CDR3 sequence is CASSLELAGGRSFNEQFF. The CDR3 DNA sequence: TGTGCCAGCAGCTTAGAATTGGCGGGAGGGCGCTCATTCAATGAGCAGTTCTTC.

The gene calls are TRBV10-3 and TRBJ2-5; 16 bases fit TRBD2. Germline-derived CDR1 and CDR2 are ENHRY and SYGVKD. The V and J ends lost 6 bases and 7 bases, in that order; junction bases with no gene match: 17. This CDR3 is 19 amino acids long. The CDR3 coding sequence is TGTGCCATCAGCTTGACAGGCGAGGGACTAGCGGGAGGGGGAGTGACCCAGTACTTC. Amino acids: CAISLTGEGLAGGGVTQYF.

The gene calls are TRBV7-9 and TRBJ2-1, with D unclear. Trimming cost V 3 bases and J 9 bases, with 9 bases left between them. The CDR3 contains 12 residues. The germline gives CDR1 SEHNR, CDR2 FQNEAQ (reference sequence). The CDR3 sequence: CASSLFMAEQFF. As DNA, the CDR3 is TGTGCCAGCAGCTTGTTTATGGCTGAGCAGTTCTTC. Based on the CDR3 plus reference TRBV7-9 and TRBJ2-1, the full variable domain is DTGVSQNPRHKITKRGQNVTFRCDPISEHNRLYWYRQTLGQGPEFLTYFQNEAQLEKSRLLSDRFSAERPKGSFSTLEIQRTEQGDSAMYLCASSLFMAEQFFGPGTRLTVL.

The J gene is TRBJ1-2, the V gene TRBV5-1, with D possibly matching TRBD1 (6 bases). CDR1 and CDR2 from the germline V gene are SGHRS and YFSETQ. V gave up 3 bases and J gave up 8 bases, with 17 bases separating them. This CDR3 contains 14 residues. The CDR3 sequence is CASSSPSGAEGYTF. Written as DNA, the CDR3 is TGCGCCAGCAGCTCGCCCTCGGGGGCGGAGGGCTACACCTTC.